Sequencing of this T cell receptor (beta chain) was carried out in a study of beta chain features in type 1 diabetes. The CDR3 sequence is 15 residues long. Expressed TCRB transcripts were sequenced after all isolated RNA was converted to cDNA. Produced via immunoSEQ multiplex PCR; TCRdb's table is partial and in-frame only. The sample lists about 900,000 clones, roughly 15% occurring once. This clone was counted many times. The sample consisted of naive CD4+ T cells from blood. The chain couples TRBV21-1 to TRBJ2-7; the table calls TRBD2, which could not be checked here. TRBV21-1 is described as a pseudogene. This TCR came from a woman aged 18 to 35 in good health. The CDR3 DNA sequence: TGTGCCAGCAGCTCTCCGGGGGGAGGCACCTACGAGCAGTACTTC. Its protein product is CASSSPGGGTYEQYF.